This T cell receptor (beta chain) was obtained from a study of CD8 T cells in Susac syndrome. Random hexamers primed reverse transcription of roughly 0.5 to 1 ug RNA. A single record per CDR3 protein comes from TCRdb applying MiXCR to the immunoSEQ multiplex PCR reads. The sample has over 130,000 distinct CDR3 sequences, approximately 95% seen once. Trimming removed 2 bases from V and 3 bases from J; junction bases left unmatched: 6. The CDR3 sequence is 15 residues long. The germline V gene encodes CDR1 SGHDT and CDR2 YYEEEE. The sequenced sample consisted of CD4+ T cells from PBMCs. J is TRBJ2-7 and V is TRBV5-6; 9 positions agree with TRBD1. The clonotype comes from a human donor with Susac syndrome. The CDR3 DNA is TGTGCCAGCAGCTTACCCGGGACAGGGATCTACGAGCAGTACTTC. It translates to CASSLPGTGIYEQYF.